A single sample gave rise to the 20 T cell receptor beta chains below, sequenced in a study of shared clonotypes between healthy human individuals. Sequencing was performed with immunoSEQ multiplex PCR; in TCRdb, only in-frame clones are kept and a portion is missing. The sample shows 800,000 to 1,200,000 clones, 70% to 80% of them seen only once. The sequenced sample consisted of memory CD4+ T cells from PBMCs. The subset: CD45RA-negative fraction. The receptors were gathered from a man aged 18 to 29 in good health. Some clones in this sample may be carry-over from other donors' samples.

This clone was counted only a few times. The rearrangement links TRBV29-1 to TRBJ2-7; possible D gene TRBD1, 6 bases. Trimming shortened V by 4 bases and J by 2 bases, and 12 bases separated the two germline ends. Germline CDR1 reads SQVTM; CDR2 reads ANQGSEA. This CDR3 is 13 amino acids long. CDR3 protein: CSVVGAGTYEQYF. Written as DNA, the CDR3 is TGCAGCGTTGTGGGGGCAGGGACCTACGAGCAGTACTTC.

CDR3 nucleotide sequence: TGCGCCAGCAGCATAGGGACAGGGGGTGGCGAGCAGTACTTC. It translates to CASSIGTGGGEQYF. The genes are TRBV5-1 and TRBJ2-7; TRBD1 aligns across 11 bases. CDR1 is SGHRS and CDR2 is YFSETQ in the germline V gene. With V trimmed by 4 bases and J by 6 bases, 6 bases remained unmatched. There are 14 residues in the CDR3. The full variable domain, in which reference TRBV5-1 and TRBJ2-7 provide the parts outside the CDR3, is KAGVTQTPRYLIKTRGQQVTLSCSPISGHRSVSWYQQTPGQGLQFLFEYFSETQRNKGNFPGRFSGRQFSNSRSEMNVSTLELGDSALYLCASSIGTGGGEQYFGPGTRLTVT.

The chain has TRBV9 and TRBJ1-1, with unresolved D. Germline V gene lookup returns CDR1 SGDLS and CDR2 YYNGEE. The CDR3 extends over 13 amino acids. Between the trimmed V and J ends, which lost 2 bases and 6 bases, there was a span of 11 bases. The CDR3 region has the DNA TGTGCCAGCAGCGTTATTACGGGCTCTGAAGCTTTCTTT. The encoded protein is CASSVITGSEAFF.

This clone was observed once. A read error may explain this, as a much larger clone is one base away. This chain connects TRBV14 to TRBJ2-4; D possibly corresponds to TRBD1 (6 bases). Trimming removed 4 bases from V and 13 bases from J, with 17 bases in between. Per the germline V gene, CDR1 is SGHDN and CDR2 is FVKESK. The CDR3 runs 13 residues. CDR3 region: CASSRALQGRQYF. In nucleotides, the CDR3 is TGTGCCAGCAGCCGAGCATTACAGGGTCGACAGTACTTC.

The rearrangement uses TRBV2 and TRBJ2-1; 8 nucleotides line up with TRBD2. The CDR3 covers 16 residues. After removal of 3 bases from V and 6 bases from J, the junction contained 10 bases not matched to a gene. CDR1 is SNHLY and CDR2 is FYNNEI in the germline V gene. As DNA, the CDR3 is TGTGCCAGCAGTGAGAGGGAAAGCGGGAGTCGCAATGAGCAGTTCTTC. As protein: CASSERESGSRNEQFF.

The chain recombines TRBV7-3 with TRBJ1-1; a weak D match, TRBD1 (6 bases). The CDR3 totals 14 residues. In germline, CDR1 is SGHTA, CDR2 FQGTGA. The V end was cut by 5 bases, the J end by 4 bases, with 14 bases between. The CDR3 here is CASSPGQTGTEAFF. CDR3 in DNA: TGTGCCAGCAGCCCAGGACAGACGGGCACTGAAGCTTTCTTT.

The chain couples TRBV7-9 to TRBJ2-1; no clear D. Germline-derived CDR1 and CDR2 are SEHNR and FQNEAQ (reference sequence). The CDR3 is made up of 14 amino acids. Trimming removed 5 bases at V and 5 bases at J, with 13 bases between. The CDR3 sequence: CASSPPWTNNEQFF. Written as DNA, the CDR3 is TGTGCCAGCAGCCCCCCTTGGACGAACAATGAGCAGTTCTTC.

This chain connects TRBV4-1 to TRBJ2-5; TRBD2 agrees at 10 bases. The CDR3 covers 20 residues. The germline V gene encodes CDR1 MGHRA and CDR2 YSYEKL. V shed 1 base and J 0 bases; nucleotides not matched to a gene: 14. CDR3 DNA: TGCGCCAGCAGCCAAGTCGAAGGCGTTCGGCTAGCGGGAGACCAAGAGACCCAGTACTTC. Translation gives CASSQVEGVRLAGDQETQYF.

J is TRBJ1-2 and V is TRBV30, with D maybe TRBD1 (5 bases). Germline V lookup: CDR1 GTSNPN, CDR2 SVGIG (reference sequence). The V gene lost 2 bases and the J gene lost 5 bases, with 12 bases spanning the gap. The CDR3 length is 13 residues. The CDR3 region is CAWSPGTGYGYTF. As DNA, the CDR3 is TGTGCCTGGAGTCCCGGGACGGGGTATGGCTACACCTTC.

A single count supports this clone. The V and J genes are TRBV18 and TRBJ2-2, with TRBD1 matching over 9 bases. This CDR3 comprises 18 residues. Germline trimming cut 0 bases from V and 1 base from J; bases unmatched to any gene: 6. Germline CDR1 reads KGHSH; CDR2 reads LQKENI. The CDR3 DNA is TGTGCCAGCTCACCACCAAACAGGGGGCGCGTGAACACCGGGGAGCTGTTTTTT. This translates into CASSPPNRGRVNTGELFF. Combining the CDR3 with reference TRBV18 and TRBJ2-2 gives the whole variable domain NAGVMQNPRHLVRRRGQEARLRCSPMKGHSHVYWYRQLPEEGLKFMVYLQKENIIDESGMPKERFSAEFPKEGPSILRIQQVVRGDSAAYFCASSPPNRGRVNTGELFFGEGSRLTVL.

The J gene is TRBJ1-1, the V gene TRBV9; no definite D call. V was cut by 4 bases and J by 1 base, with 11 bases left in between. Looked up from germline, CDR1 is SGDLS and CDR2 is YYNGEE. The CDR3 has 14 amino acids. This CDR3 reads CASSKLGGNTEAFF. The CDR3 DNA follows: TGTGCCAGCAGCAAATTGGGAGGGAACACTGAAGCTTTCTTT.

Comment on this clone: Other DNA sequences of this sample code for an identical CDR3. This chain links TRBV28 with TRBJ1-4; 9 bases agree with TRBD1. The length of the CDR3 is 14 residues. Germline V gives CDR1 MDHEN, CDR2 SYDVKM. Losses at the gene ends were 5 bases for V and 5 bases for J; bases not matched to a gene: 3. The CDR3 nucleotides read TGTGCCAGCAGTGAGACAGGGGGGAATGAAAAACTGTTTTTT. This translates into CASSETGGNEKLFF. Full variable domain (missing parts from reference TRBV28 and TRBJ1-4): DVKVTQSSRYLVKRTGEKVFLECVQDMDHENMFWYRQDPGLGLRLIYFSYDVKMKEKGDIPEGYSVSREKKERFSLILESASTNQTSMYLCASSETGGNEKLFFGSGTQLSVL.

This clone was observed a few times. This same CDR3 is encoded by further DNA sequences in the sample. Here the CDR3 reads CASSVHEETQYF. DNA for the CDR3: TGTGCCAGCAGCGTTCATGAGGAGACCCAGTACTTC. This rearrangement joins TRBV9 to TRBJ2-5; D unresolved. Trimming took 2 bases from V and 5 from J, leaving 7 bases between them. Germline assignment: CDR1 SGDLS and CDR2 YYNGEE. The CDR3 is 12 amino acids.

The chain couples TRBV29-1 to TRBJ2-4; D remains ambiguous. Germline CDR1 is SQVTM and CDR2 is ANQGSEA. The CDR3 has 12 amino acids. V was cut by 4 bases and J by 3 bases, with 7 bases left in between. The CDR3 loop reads CSVAEGKNIQYF. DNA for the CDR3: TGCAGCGTTGCGGAAGGCAAAAACATTCAGTACTTC.

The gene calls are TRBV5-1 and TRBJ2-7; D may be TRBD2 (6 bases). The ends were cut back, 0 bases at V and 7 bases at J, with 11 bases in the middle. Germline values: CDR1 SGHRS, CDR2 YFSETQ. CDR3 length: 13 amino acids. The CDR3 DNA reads TGCGCCAGCAGCTTGGGCGGGACGGGAGAGCAGTACTTC. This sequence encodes CASSLGGTGEQYF.

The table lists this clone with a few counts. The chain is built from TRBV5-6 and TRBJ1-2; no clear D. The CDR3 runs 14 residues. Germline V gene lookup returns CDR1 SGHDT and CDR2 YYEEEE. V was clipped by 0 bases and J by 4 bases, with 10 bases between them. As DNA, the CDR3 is TGTGCCAGCAGCTTGGTTAAGGAGATCTATGGCTACACCTTC. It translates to CASSLVKEIYGYTF.

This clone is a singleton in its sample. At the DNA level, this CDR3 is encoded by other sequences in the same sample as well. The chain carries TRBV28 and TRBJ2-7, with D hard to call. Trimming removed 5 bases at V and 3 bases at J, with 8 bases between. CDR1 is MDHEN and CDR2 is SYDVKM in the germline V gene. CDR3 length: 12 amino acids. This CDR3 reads CASSGRNYEQYF. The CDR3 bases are TGTGCCAGCAGTGGACGGAACTACGAGCAGTACTTC. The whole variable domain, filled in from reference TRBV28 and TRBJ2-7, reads DVKVTQSSRYLVKRTGEKVFLECVQDMDHENMFWYRQDPGLGLRLIYFSYDVKMKEKGDIPEGYSVSREKKERFSLILESASTNQTSMYLCASSGRNYEQYFGPGTRLTVT.

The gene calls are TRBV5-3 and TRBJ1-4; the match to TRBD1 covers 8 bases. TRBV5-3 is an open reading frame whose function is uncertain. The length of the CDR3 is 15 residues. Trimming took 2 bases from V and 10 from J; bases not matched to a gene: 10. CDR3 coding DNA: TGTGCCAGAAGCTTTCTCCGGACAGGGAAGGGAAAACTGTTTTTT. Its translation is CARSFLRTGKGKLFF.

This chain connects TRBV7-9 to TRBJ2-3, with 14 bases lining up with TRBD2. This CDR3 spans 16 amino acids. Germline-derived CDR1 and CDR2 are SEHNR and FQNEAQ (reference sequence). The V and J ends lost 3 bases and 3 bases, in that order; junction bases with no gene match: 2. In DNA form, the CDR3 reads TGTGCCAGCAGCTTGACTAGCGGGAGGGAGACAGATACGCAGTATTTT. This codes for CASSLTSGRETDTQYF. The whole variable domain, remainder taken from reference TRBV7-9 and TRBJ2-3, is DTGVSQNPRHKITKRGQNVTFRCDPISEHNRLYWYRQTLGQGPEFLTYFQNEAQLEKSRLLSDRFSAERPKGSFSTLEIQRTEQGDSAMYLCASSLTSGRETDTQYFGPGTRLTVL.

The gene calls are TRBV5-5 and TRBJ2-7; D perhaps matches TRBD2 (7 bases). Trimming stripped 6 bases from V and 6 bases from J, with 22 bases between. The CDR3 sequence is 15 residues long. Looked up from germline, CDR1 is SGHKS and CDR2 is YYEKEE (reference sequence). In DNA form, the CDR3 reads TGTGCCAGCACCCTCCGGGGGGCCACAGCCGGCGAGCAGTACTTC. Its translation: CASTLRGATAGEQYF.